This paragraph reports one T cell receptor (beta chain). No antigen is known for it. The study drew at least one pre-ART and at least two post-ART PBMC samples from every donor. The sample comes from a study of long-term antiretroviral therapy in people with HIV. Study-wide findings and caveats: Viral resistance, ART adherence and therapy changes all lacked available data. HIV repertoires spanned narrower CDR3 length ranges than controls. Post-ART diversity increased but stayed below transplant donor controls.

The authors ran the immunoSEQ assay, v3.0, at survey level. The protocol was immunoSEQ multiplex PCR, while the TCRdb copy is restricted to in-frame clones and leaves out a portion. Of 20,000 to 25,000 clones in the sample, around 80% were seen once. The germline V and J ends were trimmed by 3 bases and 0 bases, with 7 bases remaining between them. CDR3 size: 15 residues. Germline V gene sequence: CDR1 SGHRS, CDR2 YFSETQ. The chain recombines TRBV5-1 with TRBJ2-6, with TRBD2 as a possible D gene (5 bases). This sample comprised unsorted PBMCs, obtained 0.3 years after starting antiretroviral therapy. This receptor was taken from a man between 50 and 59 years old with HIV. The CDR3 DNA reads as TGCGCCAGCAGCTCCGACTACTCTGGGGCCAACGTCCTGACTTTC. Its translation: CASSSDYSGANVLTF.